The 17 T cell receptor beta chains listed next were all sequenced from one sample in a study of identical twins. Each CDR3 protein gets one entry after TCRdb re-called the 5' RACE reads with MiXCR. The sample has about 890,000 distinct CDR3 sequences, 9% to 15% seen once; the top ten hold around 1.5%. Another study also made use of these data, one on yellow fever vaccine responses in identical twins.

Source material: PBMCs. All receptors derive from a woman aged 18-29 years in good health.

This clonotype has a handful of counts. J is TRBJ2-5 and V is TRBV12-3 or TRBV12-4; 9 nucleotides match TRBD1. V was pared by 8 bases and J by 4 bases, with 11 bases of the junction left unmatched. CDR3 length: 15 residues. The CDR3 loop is CASGLQGAYRETQYF. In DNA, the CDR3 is TGTGCCAGCGGCTTACAGGGGGCGTATCGAGAGACCCAGTACTTC.

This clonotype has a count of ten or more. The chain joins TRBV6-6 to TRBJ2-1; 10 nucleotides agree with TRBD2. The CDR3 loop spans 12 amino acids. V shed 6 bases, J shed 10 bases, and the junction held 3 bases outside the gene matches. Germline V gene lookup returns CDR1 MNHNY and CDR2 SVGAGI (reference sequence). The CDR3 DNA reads TGTGCCAGCAGCCAGACTAGCGGGGAGCAGTTCTTC. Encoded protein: CASSQTSGEQFF.

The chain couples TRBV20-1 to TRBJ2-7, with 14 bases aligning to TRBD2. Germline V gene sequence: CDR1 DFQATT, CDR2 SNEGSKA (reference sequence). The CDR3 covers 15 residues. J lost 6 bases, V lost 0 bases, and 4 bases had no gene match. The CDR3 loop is CSARDLTSGRVEQYF. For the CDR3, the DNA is TGCAGTGCTAGAGATCTGACTAGCGGGAGGGTCGAGCAGTACTTC.

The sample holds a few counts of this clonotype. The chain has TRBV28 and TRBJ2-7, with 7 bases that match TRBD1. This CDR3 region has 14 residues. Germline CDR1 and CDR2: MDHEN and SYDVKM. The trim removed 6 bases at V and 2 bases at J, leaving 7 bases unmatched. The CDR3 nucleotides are TGTGCCAGCAGGAGAACAGGGGCGACCTACGAGCAGTACTTC. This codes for CASRRTGATYEQYF.

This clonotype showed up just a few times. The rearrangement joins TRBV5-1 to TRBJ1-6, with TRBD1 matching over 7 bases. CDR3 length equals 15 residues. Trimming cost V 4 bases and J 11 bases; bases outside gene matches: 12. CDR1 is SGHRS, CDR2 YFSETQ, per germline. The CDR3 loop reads CASSHETTGMTPLHF. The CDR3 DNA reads TGCGCCAGCAGCCATGAGACGACAGGGATGACACCCCTCCACTTT.

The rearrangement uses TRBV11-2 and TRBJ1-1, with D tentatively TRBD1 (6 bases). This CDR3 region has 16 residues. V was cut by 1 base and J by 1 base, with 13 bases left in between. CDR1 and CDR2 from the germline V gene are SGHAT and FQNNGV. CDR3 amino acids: CASSLGPTGANTEAFF. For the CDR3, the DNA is TGTGCCAGCAGCTTAGGCCCCACGGGGGCGAACACTGAAGCTTTCTTT.

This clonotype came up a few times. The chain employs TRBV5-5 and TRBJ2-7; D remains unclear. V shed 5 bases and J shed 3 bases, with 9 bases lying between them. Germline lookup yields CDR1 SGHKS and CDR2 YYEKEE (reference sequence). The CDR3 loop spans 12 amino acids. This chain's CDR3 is CASSPDIYEQYV. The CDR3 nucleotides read TGTGCCAGCAGTCCTGACATCTACGAGCAGTACGTC.

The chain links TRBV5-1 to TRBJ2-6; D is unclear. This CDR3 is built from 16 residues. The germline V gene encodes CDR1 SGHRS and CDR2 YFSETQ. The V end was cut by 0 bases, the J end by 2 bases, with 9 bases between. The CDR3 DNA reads TGCGCCAGCAGCTTGGAAGGTTCACCTGGGGCCAACGTCCTGACTTTC. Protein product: CASSLEGSPGANVLTF.

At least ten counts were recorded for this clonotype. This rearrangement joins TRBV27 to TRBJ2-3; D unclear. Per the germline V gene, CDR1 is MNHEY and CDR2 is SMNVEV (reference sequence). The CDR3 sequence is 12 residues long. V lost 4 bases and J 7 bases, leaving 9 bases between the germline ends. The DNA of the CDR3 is TGTGCCAGCAGTTCCGGTGGAAATACGCAGTATTTT. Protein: CASSSGGNTQYF.

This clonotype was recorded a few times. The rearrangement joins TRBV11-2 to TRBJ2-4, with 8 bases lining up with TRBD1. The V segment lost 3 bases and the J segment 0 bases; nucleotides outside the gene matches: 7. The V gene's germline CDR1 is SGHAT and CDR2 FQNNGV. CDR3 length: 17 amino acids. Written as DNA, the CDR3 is TGTGCCAGCAGCTTCGACAGGGGCCGAGTAGCCAAAAACATTCAGTACTTC. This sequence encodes CASSFDRGRVAKNIQYF.

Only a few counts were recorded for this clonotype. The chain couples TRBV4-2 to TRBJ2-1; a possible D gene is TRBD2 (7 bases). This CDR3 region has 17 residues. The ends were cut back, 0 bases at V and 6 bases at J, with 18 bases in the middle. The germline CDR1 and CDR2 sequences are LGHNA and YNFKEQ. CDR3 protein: CASSQDRGGAFGNEQFF. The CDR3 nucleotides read TGTGCCAGCAGCCAAGATAGGGGGGGGGCCTTCGGCAATGAGCAGTTCTTC.

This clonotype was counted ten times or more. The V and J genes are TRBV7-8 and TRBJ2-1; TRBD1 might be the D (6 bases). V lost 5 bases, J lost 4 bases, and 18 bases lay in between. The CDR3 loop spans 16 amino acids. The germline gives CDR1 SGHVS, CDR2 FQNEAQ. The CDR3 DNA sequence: TGTGCCAGCAGCCGCAGAACAGGGTCGACTTACAATGAGCAGTTCTTC. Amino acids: CASSRRTGSTYNEQFF.

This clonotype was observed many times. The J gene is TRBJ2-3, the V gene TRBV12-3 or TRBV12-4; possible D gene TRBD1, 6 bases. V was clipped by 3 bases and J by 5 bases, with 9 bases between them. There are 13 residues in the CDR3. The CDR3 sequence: CASSFTGRDTQYF. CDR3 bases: TGTGCCAGCAGTTTTACAGGGAGAGATACGCAGTATTTT.

The CDR3: CASNSGTPGEQYF. The CDR3 DNA reads as TGTGCCAGCAACTCCGGGACACCCGGCGAGCAGTACTTC. This chain uses TRBV14 with TRBJ2-7, with TRBD1 as a possible D gene (6 bases). The germline V gene encodes CDR1 SGHDN and CDR2 FVKESK. The CDR3 extends over 13 amino acids. Trimming shortened V by 7 bases and J by 6 bases, and 16 bases separated the two germline ends.

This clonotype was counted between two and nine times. This chain's CDR3 is CSARDPGYNSPLHF. In DNA form, the CDR3 reads TGCAGTGCTAGAGATCCGGGGTATAATTCACCCCTCCACTTT. V is TRBV20-1 and J is TRBJ1-6; no clear D. Germline V gene data show CDR1 as DFQATT and CDR2 as SNEGSKA (reference sequence). Trimming removed 0 bases at V and 4 bases at J, with 7 bases between. The CDR3 totals 14 residues.

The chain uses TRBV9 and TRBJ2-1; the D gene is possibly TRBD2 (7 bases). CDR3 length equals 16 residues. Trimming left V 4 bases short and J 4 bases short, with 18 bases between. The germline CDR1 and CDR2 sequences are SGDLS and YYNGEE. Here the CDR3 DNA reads TGTGCCAGCAGCACAGAAGGGGGGGAGAGATACAATGAGCAGTTCTTC. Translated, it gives CASSTEGGERYNEQFF.

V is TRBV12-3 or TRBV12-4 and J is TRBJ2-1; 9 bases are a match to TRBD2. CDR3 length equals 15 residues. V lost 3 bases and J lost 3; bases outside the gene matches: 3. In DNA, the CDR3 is TGTGCCAGCAGTTTCGGTAGCGGGAGCTACAATGAGCAGTTCTTC. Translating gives CASSFGSGSYNEQFF.